This T cell receptor beta chain is drawn from a study of T cells in Graves' hyperthyroidism and ophthalmopathy. There were TCR beta CDR3 regions amplified from RNA transcripts. The HTBI set primed first-round TCR CDR3 RT-PCR. TCRdb fed the multiplex PCR reads into MiXCR, producing one record per CDR3 protein. The sample shows around 340,000 distinct CDR3 sequences, 15% to 20% of them seen only once. Germline CDR1 is MNHNS and CDR2 is SASEGT. This CDR3 spans 15 amino acids. Trimming removed 3 bases from V and 11 bases from J; junction bases left unmatched: 10. Sequencing input: blood. The TCR comes from a woman in her 30s with Graves' hyperthyroidism that later progressed to Graves' ophthalmopathy. This chain connects TRBV6-1 to TRBJ2-1; TRBD2 aligns across 10 bases. CDR3 DNA sequence: TGTGCCAGCAGTGAGTTAAACCCTAGCGGGGGAAAGCAGTTCTTC. It encodes CASSELNPSGGKQFF.